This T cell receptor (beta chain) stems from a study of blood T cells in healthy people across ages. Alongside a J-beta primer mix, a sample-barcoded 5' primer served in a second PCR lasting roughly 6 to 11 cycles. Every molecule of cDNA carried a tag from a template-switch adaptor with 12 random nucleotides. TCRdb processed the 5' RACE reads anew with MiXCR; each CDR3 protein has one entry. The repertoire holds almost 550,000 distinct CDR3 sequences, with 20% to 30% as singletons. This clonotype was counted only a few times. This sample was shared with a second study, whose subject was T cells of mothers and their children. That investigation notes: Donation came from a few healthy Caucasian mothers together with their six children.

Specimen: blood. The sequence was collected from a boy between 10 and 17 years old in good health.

CDR3 region: CASSFRLAGGVGTGELFF. CDR3 in DNA: TGTGCCAGCAGTTTCAGACTAGCGGGAGGGGTGGGCACCGGGGAGCTGTTTTTT. The V and J genes are TRBV27 and TRBJ2-2; 14 nucleotides align to TRBD2. The junction had 7 bases not matched to a gene; V was cut back by 3 bases and J by 4 bases. This CDR3 is 18 amino acids long. CDR1 and CDR2 (germline): MNHEY, SMNVEV (reference sequence).